This TCR beta chain was retrieved from a study of shared clonotypes between healthy human individuals. Assay used: immunoSEQ multiplex PCR; TCRdb lists only in-frame clones, some missing. The data hold roughly 2,000,000 clones, with over 85% observed a single time. The CDR3 sequence is 15 residues long. V was trimmed by 3 bases and J by 3 bases, leaving 15 bases between them. The germline gives CDR1 LNHDA, CDR2 SQIVND (reference sequence). In the case of this clone: As yet, its antigen is unknown.

Selected positively for CCR7 and CD45RO-negative, naive CD8 cells excluded terminally differentiated effector memory CD45RA+ cells. Study-level points and caveats: Rarefaction revealed incomplete sorted-subset sequencing despite large depth.

Sequencing was carried out using naive CD8+ T cells from PBMCs. This TCR was sampled from a man younger than 35 in good health. Some clones in this sample may be carry-over from other donors' samples. V is TRBV19 and J is TRBJ2-7; D is ambiguous. CDR3 loop: CASSIRAGRSYEQYF. As DNA, the CDR3 is TGTGCCAGTAGTATCCGGGCCGGACGCAGCTACGAGCAGTACTTC. The full variable domain, rest sourced from reference TRBV19 and TRBJ2-7, is DGGITQSPKYLFRKEGQNVTLSCEQNLNHDAMYWYRQDPGQGLRLIYYSQIVNDFQKGDIAEGYSVSREKKESFPLTVTSAQKNPTAFYLCASSIRAGRSYEQYFGPGTRLTVT.